The clone carrying this T cell receptor (beta chain) was seen a single time. Its antigen is as yet unknown. The data were obtained in a study of OX40 agonist ivuxolimab in advanced cancers. At the level of the study: Ivuxolimab, an antibody that agonizes OX40 (CD134), was administered to the patients. Findings and caveats of the study: Mean expanded clone counts were higher in CD8+ than CD4+ T cells.

Measured with immunoSEQ multiplex PCR; TCRdb has only the in-frame clones, and not every one. The sample holds 90,000 to 150,000 clones, 80% to 90% seen once. The CDR3 contains 11 residues. CDR1 is MDHEN and CDR2 is SYDVKM in the germline V gene. The V gene is TRBV28, the J gene TRBJ2-7; 9 bases are a match to TRBD2. The sequences come from CD4+ or CD8+ T cells sorted from blood, collected in a trial of the OX40 agonist ivuxolimab. The sequence derives from an adult with an advanced solid tumor such as melanoma, head and neck, liver or kidney cancer. The CDR3, as DNA: TGTGGGAGCGGGGGGCCCCACGAGCAGTACTTC. This codes for CGSGGPHEQYF.